These T cell receptor beta chains were read from a single sample in a study of T cells in Graves' hyperthyroidism and ophthalmopathy. TCRdb used MiXCR to reprocess the multiplex PCR reads, holding one entry per CDR3 protein. Counted here are 500,000 to 650,000 distinct CDR3 sequences, under 20% occurring once; the ten biggest clones make up roughly a sixth. Sequencing was done on a sample of blood. These receptors were collected from a woman aged 18-30 years with Graves' ophthalmopathy. Each CDR3 is given without its conserved first and last residue. A D gene is named only where the DNA matches it firmly. A clone size is listed for some rows: how often the clone was seen (once, few, many), or a class if it is expanded.

D gene: NA
V gene: TRBV28
J gene: TRBJ1-5
clone size: NA
CDR3 protein: ASSFRGVWNNQPQH

D gene: NA
V gene: TRBV9
J gene: TRBJ2-5
clone size: many
CDR3 protein: ASSPPRAVNFQETQY

D gene: NA
V gene: TRBV9
J gene: TRBJ2-1
clone size: NA
CDR3 protein: ASSVGPPGTYEQF

D gene: TRBD2
V gene: TRBV6-5
J gene: TRBJ2-7
clone size: NA
CDR3 protein: ASSYSMTSTGEQY

D gene: NA
V gene: TRBV9
J gene: TRBJ2-3
clone size: NA
CDR3 protein: ASSVGDGDTQY

D gene: TRBD2
V gene: TRBV2
J gene: TRBJ2-7
clone size: many
CDR3 protein: ASSEPTSGLSYEQY

D gene: NA
V gene: TRBV5-5
J gene: TRBJ2-5
clone size: many
CDR3 protein: ASSLDTTRETQY

D gene: NA
V gene: TRBV29-1
J gene: TRBJ2-1
clone size: NA
CDR3 protein: SVVGSNNEQF

D gene: TRBD1
V gene: TRBV4-1
J gene: TRBJ1-2
clone size: NA
CDR3 protein: ASSQNQARGFDGYT

D gene: NA
V gene: TRBV20-1
J gene: TRBJ1-6
clone size: few
CDR3 protein: SARQGEDYNSPLH

D gene: TRBD1
V gene: TRBV28
J gene: TRBJ2-1
clone size: NA
CDR3 protein: ASSNRTGAHEQF

D gene: TRBD2
V gene: TRBV27
J gene: TRBJ2-7
clone size: NA
CDR3 protein: ASSSGRLAERGGGFYEQY

D gene: NA
V gene: TRBV5-6
J gene: TRBJ2-7
clone size: many
CDR3 protein: ASSTGTIYEQY

D gene: NA
V gene: TRBV15
J gene: TRBJ1-1
clone size: many
CDR3 protein: ATSTSIETGIWDTEAF

D gene: NA
V gene: TRBV2
J gene: TRBJ2-7
clone size: many
CDR3 protein: ASAQNRDAPPSYEQY

D gene: TRBD2
V gene: TRBV9
J gene: TRBJ2-5
clone size: few
CDR3 protein: ASSGGTSGSFQETQY

D gene: TRBD1
V gene: TRBV11-2
J gene: TRBJ2-3
clone size: few
CDR3 protein: ASSFTGTGWADTQY

D gene: NA
V gene: TRBV7-2
J gene: TRBJ2-7
clone size: many
CDR3 protein: ASSPLLVGKSYEQY

D gene: NA
V gene: TRBV6-1
J gene: TRBJ1-3
clone size: NA
CDR3 protein: ASSEASGNTIY

D gene: NA
V gene: TRBV6-1
J gene: TRBJ2-7
clone size: few
CDR3 protein: ASKPDGYEQY

D gene: NA
V gene: TRBV3-1
J gene: TRBJ2-1
clone size: NA
CDR3 protein: ASSPDREAYNEQF

D gene: NA
V gene: TRBV20-1
J gene: TRBJ1-5
clone size: few
CDR3 protein: SARDRSITRQKNPQSNQPQH

D gene: NA
V gene: TRBV30
J gene: TRBJ1-2
clone size: few
CDR3 protein: AWSSADRIGYT

D gene: TRBD1
V gene: TRBV10-3
J gene: TRBJ1-2
clone size: many
CDR3 protein: AISESGGGLRNYGYT

D gene: NA
V gene: TRBV5-8
J gene: TRBJ1-4
clone size: NA
CDR3 protein: ASSLDRTSATNEKLF

D gene: NA
V gene: TRBV7-9
J gene: TRBJ2-1
clone size: many
CDR3 protein: ASSATLDYNKQF

D gene: TRBD1
V gene: TRBV11-2
J gene: TRBJ1-2
clone size: NA
CDR3 protein: ASSHGTGKAGYT

D gene: NA
V gene: TRBV14
J gene: TRBJ2-1
clone size: NA
CDR3 protein: ASSQVWAGGEQF

D gene: NA
V gene: TRBV30
J gene: TRBJ1-6
clone size: few
CDR3 protein: AWSTGDNSPLH

D gene: NA
V gene: TRBV20-1
J gene: TRBJ1-1
clone size: few
CDR3 protein: SARGDLTEAF

D gene: TRBD1
V gene: TRBV27
J gene: TRBJ1-2
clone size: many
CDR3 protein: ASSFRDRGLDGYT

D gene: NA
V gene: TRBV30
J gene: TRBJ1-2
clone size: many
CDR3 protein: AWRNPGGYGYT

D gene: NA
V gene: TRBV28
J gene: TRBJ1-2
clone size: many
CDR3 protein: ASSFQANYGYT